This T cell receptor (beta chain) is drawn from a study of blood T cell repertoires in COVID-19. Only in-frame clones appear in the TCRdb table, and some are missing; sequencing was by immunoSEQ multiplex PCR. The sample has hundreds of thousands of clones, roughly 85% seen once; the top ten hold about 2.7%. CDR1 and CDR2 from the germline V gene are ENHRY and SYGVKD. The CDR3 runs 14 residues. V shed 3 bases and J shed 7 bases, with 16 bases lying between them. The material sequenced was peripheral blood. The clonotype comes from a woman aged 40 to 50 with active or convalescent COVID-19. The V call is TRBV10-3, the J call TRBJ2-7, with D tentatively TRBD2 (5 bases). This chain's CDR3 is CAISDEWRSREQYF. In DNA, the CDR3 is TGTGCCATCAGTGACGAGTGGAGGTCGAGGGAGCAGTACTTC.